Each of the 24 T cell receptor beta chains below was sequenced from the same sample in a study of blood T cell repertoires in COVID-19. This table comes from immunoSEQ multiplex PCR, and its TCRdb copy is limited to in-frame clones, with some not included. Seen here are 65,000 to 100,000 clones, more than 80% observed once, and the top ten hold around a sixth. The sample consisted of peripheral blood. The receptors originated from a woman of 80 years or more with acute or convalescent COVID-19.

This sequence joins TRBV10-2 and TRBJ1-5; the D gene is possibly TRBD1 (6 bases). The CDR3 sequence is 14 residues long. Germline-derived CDR1 and CDR2 are WSHSY and SAAADI. Trimming cost V 3 bases and J 1 base, with 7 bases left between them. CDR3 sequence: CASSDGQSNQPQHF. CDR3 bases: TGCGCCAGCAGTGATGGACAGAGCAATCAGCCCCAGCATTTT.

The chain is built from TRBV24-1 and TRBJ1-4, with 10 bases matching TRBD1. CDR3 length: 16 residues. J was trimmed by 7 bases and V by 7 bases; bases with no gene match: 11. Germline V gives CDR1 KGHDR, CDR2 SFDVKD. The CDR3 reads CATSSGTGDLFEKLFF. As DNA, the CDR3 is TGTGCCACCAGCTCCGGGACAGGGGATCTCTTTGAAAAACTGTTTTTT.

This clone was recorded only once. This chain connects TRBV28 to TRBJ2-5; tentative D call: TRBD2 (5 bases). V was clipped by 4 bases and J by 7 bases, with 16 bases between them. The germline CDR1 and CDR2 sequences are MDHEN and SYDVKM. This CDR3 region has 14 residues. Here the CDR3 reads CASSSNGVRTTQYF. The DNA for the CDR3 is TGTGCCAGCAGTTCTAACGGGGTCCGAACGACCCAGTACTTC.

A note on this clone: An end of the junction differs from the germline gene, which may be a read error. The chain combines TRBV5-1 with TRBJ1-2; D is unclear. CDR1 SGHRS and CDR2 YFSETQ come from the germline V gene. The CDR3 spans 14 residues. The CDR3 nucleotides are TGCGCCAGCAGTTTGGGTAGTACTAACTATGGCTACACCTTC. Amino acids: CASSLGSTNYGYTF.

This clone turned up a few times. This chain uses TRBV18 with TRBJ2-7, with 10 nucleotides matching TRBD1. This CDR3 is 14 amino acids long. Germline lookup yields CDR1 KGHSH and CDR2 LQKENI. Trimming took 6 bases from V and 4 from J; bases not matched to a gene: 6. The CDR3 reads CASSQGQGKYEQYF. In DNA, the CDR3 is TGTGCCAGCTCCCAGGGACAGGGGAAATACGAGCAGTACTTC.

This clone was observed a few times. The chain is built from TRBV6-5 and TRBJ1-3; D unclear. The length of the CDR3 is 15 residues. Trimming took off 7 bases at V and 0 bases at J, with 13 bases between the two ends. Germline values: CDR1 MNHEY, CDR2 SVGAGI. As DNA, the CDR3 is TGTGCCAGCACCCCCGAACTCATCTCTGGAAACACCATATATTTT. It translates to CASTPELISGNTIYF.

The V gene is TRBV24-1, the J gene TRBJ2-1; possible D gene TRBD2, 5 bases. The germline CDR1 and CDR2 sequences are KGHDR and SFDVKD. Between the trimmed V and J ends, which lost 6 bases and 3 bases, there was a span of 14 bases. The CDR3 is made up of 15 amino acids. CDR3 in DNA: TGTGCCACCAGTAGGGCGGCGGGCGACTACAATGAGCAGTTCTTC. It is translated as CATSRAAGDYNEQFF.

The V and J genes are TRBV6-5 and TRBJ1-2; 9 bases align to TRBD1. The V and J ends lost 5 bases and 4 bases, in that order; junction bases with no gene match: 5. CDR1 is MNHEY and CDR2 is SVGAGI in the germline V gene. The CDR3 contains 14 residues. CDR3 amino acids: CASSRTGVGYGYTF. For the CDR3, the DNA is TGTGCCAGCAGTCGGACAGGGGTGGGCTATGGCTACACCTTC.

In this sample, this clone turned up once. The rearrangement uses TRBV5-1 and TRBJ2-5; TRBD2 matches 9 bases. Trimming took 2 bases from V and 1 from J; bases not matched to a gene: 3. Germline lookup yields CDR1 SGHRS and CDR2 YFSETQ. This CDR3 comprises 15 residues. This CDR3 reads CASSFSGGRQETQYF. CDR3 coding DNA: TGCGCCAGCAGCTTCAGCGGGGGGCGCCAAGAGACCCAGTACTTC.

V usage is TRBV14 and J usage is TRBJ2-7, with D tentatively TRBD2 (5 bases). Trimming removed 1 base at V and 2 bases at J, with 6 bases between. Germline CDR1 is SGHDN and CDR2 is FVKESK. The CDR3 covers 13 residues. CDR3 bases: TGTGCCAGCAGCCAAGTGGGAGCCTACGAGCAGTACTTC. As protein: CASSQVGAYEQYF.

This chain links TRBV7-2 with TRBJ2-4; D possibly corresponds to TRBD2 (7 bases). The CDR3 has 17 amino acids. Germline V gene sequence: CDR1 SGHTA, CDR2 FQGNSA. V was cut by 2 bases and J by 0 bases, with 14 bases left in between. The DNA for the CDR3 is TGTGCCAGCAGCTTAATTAGGGGGGGGTTAGCCAAAAACATTCAGTACTTC. Its translation is CASSLIRGGLAKNIQYF.

The chain carries TRBV10-3 and TRBJ1-5; D not certain. The CDR3 runs 15 residues. Between the trimmed V and J ends, which lost 2 bases and 0 bases, there was a span of 8 bases. Germline CDR1 reads ENHRY; CDR2 reads SYGVKD. CDR3 DNA: TGTGCCATCAGTGAGAAACAATCTAGCAATCAGCCCCAGCATTTT. It specifies CAISEKQSSNQPQHF.

The gene calls are TRBV28 and TRBJ1-5; no clear D. The length of the CDR3 is 14 residues. CDR1 and CDR2 (germline): MDHEN, SYDVKM. The V end was cut by 2 bases, the J end by 2 bases, with 7 bases between. The CDR3 coding sequence is TGTGCCAGCAGTTTACGGGATCGCAATCAGCCCCAGCATTTT. This codes for CASSLRDRNQPQHF.

V is TRBV5-1 and J is TRBJ1-2, with 7 bases aligning to TRBD1. V lost 6 bases and J lost 2; bases outside the gene matches: 7. Germline V gene data show CDR1 as SGHRS and CDR2 as YFSETQ. The CDR3 consists of 14 residues. The CDR3 nucleotides read TGCGCCAGCACTCTCGAGACAGGGAACTATGGCTACACCTTC. This codes for CASTLETGNYGYTF.

The rearrangement joins TRBV2 to TRBJ2-7, with 9 bases lining up with TRBD1. The germline CDR1 and CDR2 sequences are SNHLY and FYNNEI. V dropped 7 bases and J dropped 11; count of bases not matched to a gene: 12. The CDR3 has 13 residues. The CDR3 spells CASMRDRVQKEYF. The DNA for the CDR3 is TGTGCCAGCATGAGGGACAGGGTCCAAAAAGAGTACTTC. The variable domain in full, with the rest retrieved from reference TRBV2 and TRBJ2-7, is EPEVTQTPSHQVTQMGQEVILRCVPISNHLYFYWYRQILGQKVEFLVSFYNNEISEKSEIFDDQFSVERPDGSNFTLKIRSTKLEDSAMYFCASMRDRVQKEYFGPGTRLTVT.

V usage is TRBV6-2 or TRBV6-3 and J usage is TRBJ2-3, with TRBD1 matching over 9 bases. V lost 6 bases and J lost 13; bases outside the gene matches: 8. Germline CDR1 is MNHEY and CDR2 is SVGEGT. The CDR3 is 12 amino acids. The CDR3 coding sequence is TGTGCCAGCAGCCGCAACGGACAGGGGAAGTATTTT. It specifies CASSRNGQGKYF.

This clone was found once. CDR3 sequence reads: CAISDQGTPSTDTQYF. The CDR3 bases are TGTGCCATCAGTGATCAGGGCACCCCAAGCACAGATACGCAGTATTTT. The chain has TRBV10-3 and TRBJ2-3; TRBD1 is a possible D gene (5 bases). The CDR3 totals 16 residues. The V and J ends lost 3 bases and 0 bases respectively, with 13 bases between them. CDR1 and CDR2 from the germline V gene are ENHRY and SYGVKD.

With regard to this clone: One junction end disagrees with the germline gene, perhaps due to a read error. The V call is TRBV3-1 (or the pseudogene TRBV3-2), the J call TRBJ1-2; no firm D call. This CDR3 has 8 residues. Germline V gene sequence: CDR1 LGHDT, CDR2 YNNKEL (reference sequence). For the CDR3, the DNA is TGTGCCAGCAGACACCCGTACTTC. It yields the protein CASRHPYF.

This clone appeared once. This sequence joins TRBV30 and TRBJ1-5, with D tentatively TRBD1 (5 bases). Trimming cost V 0 bases and J 5 bases, with 14 bases left between them. Germline V gene lookup returns CDR1 GTSNPN and CDR2 SVGIG (reference sequence). This CDR3 is 15 amino acids long. The CDR3 DNA reads as TGTGCCTGGAGTGTAAAGGGTTTGACAGATCAGCCCCAGCATTTT. It yields the protein CAWSVKGLTDQPQHF.

V gene TRBV5-4 combines with J gene TRBJ1-4; no clear D. Germline V lookup: CDR1 SGHNT, CDR2 YYREEE (reference sequence). The CDR3 extends over 13 amino acids. Trimming shortened V by 4 bases and J by 8 bases, and 12 bases separated the two germline ends. CDR3 amino acids: CASSAPGGEKLFF. In nucleotides, the CDR3 is TGTGCCAGCAGCGCCCCTGGAGGGGAAAAACTGTTTTTT.

The chain joins TRBV11-2 to TRBJ1-1; 9 positions match TRBD1. Germline CDR1 and CDR2: SGHAT and FQNNGV. This CDR3 is 15 amino acids long. Trimming took 1 base from V and 5 from J; bases not matched to a gene: 5. The CDR3 loop is CASSLGTGEVTEAFF. The CDR3, as DNA: TGTGCCAGCAGCTTAGGGACAGGGGAAGTGACTGAAGCTTTCTTT. The complete variable domain, with remaining parts taken from reference TRBV11-2 and TRBJ1-1, reads EAGVAQSPRYKIIEKRQSVAFWCNPISGHATLYWYQQILGQGPKLLIQFQNNGVVDDSQLPKDRFSAERLKGVDSTLKIQPAKLEDSAVYLCASSLGTGEVTEAFFGQGTRLTVV.

This sequence joins TRBV30 and TRBJ2-1; 7 bases line up with TRBD2. Trimming removed 4 bases from V and 1 base from J; junction bases left unmatched: 4. The CDR3 has 14 amino acids. Germline V gene data show CDR1 as GTSNPN and CDR2 as SVGIG (reference sequence). The CDR3 here is CAWTAGVSYNEQFF. The CDR3 coding sequence is TGTGCCTGGACGGCGGGGGTTTCCTACAATGAGCAGTTCTTC.

This chain links TRBV10-1 with TRBJ2-1, with 12 bases lining up with TRBD2. The germline V gene has CDR1 WNHNN and CDR2 SYGVQD (reference sequence). After removal of 3 bases from V and 8 bases from J, the junction contained 5 bases not matched to a gene. CDR3 length equals 15 residues. The CDR3, as DNA: TGCGCCAGCAGTGATTCTAGCGGGGGGGCCGATGAGCAGTTCTTC. Translation gives CASSDSSGGADEQFF.

This chain links TRBV28 with TRBJ1-3, with unresolved D. Trimming shortened V by 6 bases and J by 0 bases, and 9 bases separated the two germline ends. The CDR3 sequence is 14 residues long. Germline CDR1 reads MDHEN; CDR2 reads SYDVKM. In DNA, the CDR3 is TGTGCCAGCAGCCTCGCCAGCTCTGGAAACACCATATATTTT. Translated: CASSLASSGNTIYF.